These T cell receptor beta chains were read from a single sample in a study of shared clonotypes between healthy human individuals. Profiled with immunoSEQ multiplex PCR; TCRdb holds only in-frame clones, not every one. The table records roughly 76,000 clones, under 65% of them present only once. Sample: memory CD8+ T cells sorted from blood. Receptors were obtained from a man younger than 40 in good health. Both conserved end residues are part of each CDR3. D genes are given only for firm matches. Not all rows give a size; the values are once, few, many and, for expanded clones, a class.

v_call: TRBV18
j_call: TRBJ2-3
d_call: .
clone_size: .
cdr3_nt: TGTGCCAGCTCACCGGGAGGTTTTACGCAGTATTTT
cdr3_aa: CASSPGGFTQYF

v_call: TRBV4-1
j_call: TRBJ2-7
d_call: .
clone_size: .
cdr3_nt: TGCGCCAGCAGCCAAGAAGCCCGCGTGGCAGACGAGCAGTACTTC
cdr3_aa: CASSQEARVADEQYF

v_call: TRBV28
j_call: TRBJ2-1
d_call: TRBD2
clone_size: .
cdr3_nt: TGTGCCAGCAGTTTAATAGCGGGAGAGGGGTACAATGAGCAGTTCTTC
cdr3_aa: CASSLIAGEGYNEQFF

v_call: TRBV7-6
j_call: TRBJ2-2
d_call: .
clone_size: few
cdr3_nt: TGTGCCAGCAGCTTTCCTGCGTCAGGGGCCGGGGAGCTGTTTTTT
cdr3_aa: CASSFPASGAGELFF

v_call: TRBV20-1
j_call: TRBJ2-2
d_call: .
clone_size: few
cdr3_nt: TGCAGTGCGTGGGGTGGGGAGCTGTTTTTT
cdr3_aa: CSAWGGELFF

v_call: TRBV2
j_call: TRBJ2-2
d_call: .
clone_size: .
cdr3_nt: TGTGCCAGCAGTGAATTAGGTCCGAACACCGGGGAGCTGTTTTTT
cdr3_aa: CASSELGPNTGELFF

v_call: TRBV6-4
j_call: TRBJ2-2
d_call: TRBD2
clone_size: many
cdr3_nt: TGTGCCAGCAGTGACGCAGGACTAGGCCAGACCGGGGAGCTGTTTTTT
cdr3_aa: CASSDAGLGQTGELFF

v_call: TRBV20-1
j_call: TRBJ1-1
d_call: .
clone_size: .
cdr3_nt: TGCAGTCAGGGAGGGAACACTGAAGCTTTCTTT
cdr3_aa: CSQGGNTEAFF

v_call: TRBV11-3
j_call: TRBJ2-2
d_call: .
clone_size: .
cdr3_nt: TGTGCCAGCAGCTTAGGGACCGGACGGTCGAACACCGGGGAGCTGTTTTTT
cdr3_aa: CASSLGTGRSNTGELFF

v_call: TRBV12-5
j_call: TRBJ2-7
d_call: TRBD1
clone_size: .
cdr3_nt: TGTGCCCCGGGACAGGGAACGAGGGAGCAGTACTTC
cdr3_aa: CAPGQGTREQYF

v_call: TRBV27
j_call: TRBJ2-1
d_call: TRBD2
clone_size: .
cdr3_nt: TGTGCCAGCAGTCTTATGGGAGCGGGAACATTCAATGAGCAGTTCTTC
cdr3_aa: CASSLMGAGTFNEQFF

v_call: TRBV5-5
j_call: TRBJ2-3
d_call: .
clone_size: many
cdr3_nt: TGTGCCAGCAGCTTGGGGTCCACTAGCACAGATACGCAGTATTTT
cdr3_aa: CASSLGSTSTDTQYF

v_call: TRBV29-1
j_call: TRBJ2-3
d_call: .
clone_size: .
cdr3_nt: TGCAGCGTTGACCCCGGGGAAGGCACAGATACGCAGTATTTT
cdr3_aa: CSVDPGEGTDTQYF

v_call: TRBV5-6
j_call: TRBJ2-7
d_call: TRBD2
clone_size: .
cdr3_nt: TGTGCCAGCAGCTTGGGGCTAGCGGGAGGGATCTACGAGCAGTACTTC
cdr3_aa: CASSLGLAGGIYEQYF

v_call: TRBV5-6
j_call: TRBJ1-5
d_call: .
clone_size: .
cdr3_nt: TGTGCCAGCAGCTTGGCAGGATACCTCAATCAGCCCCAGCATTTT
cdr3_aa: CASSLAGYLNQPQHF

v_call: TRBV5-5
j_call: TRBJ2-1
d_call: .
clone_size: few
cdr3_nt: TGTGCCAGCAGCTTGACACAGACCGTCTCCTACAATGAGCAGTTCTTC
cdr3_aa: CASSLTQTVSYNEQFF

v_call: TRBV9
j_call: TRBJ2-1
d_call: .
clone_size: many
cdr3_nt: TGTGCCAGCAGCGTAAACAGTTACAATGAGCAGTTCTTC
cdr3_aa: CASSVNSYNEQFF

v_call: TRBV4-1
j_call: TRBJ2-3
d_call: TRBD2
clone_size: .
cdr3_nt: TGCGCCAGCAGCCCTGGGACTAGCGGGGGCACAGATACGCAGTATTTT
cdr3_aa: CASSPGTSGGTDTQYF

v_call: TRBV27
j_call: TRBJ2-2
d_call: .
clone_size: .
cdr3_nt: TGTGCCACCCCAAGATCGGGTGGGGAGCTGTTTTTT
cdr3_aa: CATPRSGGELFF

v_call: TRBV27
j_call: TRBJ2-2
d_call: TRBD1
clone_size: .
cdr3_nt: TGTGCCAGCACTGGGACAGGGGGTCCGACCGGGGAGCTGTTTTTT
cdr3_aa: CASTGTGGPTGELFF

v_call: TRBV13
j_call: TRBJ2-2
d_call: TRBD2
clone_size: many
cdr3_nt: TGTGCCAGCAGCTTAGTTATAGCGGGAGGAACAAGGGAGCTGTTTTTT
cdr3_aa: CASSLVIAGGTRELFF

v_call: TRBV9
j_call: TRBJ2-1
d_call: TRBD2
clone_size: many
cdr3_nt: TGTGCCAGCAGCCCCGGACTAGCGGAAGGGAATGAGCAGTTCTTC
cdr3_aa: CASSPGLAEGNEQFF

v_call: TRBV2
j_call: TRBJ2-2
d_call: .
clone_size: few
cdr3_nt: TGTGCCAGCAGTGCGAACACCGGGGAGCTGTTTTTT
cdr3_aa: CASSANTGELFF

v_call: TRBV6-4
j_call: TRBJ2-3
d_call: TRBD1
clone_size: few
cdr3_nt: TGTGCCAGCAGTGACGGGGACAGGTCCACAGATACGCAGTATTTT
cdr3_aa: CASSDGDRSTDTQYF

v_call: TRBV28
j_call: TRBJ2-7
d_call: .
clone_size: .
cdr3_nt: TGTGCCAGCAGTTTAAGTCCAGGCGGCTACGAGCAGTACTTC
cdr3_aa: CASSLSPGGYEQYF

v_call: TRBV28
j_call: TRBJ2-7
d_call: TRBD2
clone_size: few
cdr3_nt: TGTGCCAGCAGCCGGGGACTAGCGGGAGAACACGAGCAGTACTTC
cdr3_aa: CASSRGLAGEHEQYF

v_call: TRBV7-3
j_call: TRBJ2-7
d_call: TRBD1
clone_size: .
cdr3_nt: TGTGCCAGCAGCTTAGAGGGACAGGGAACCTACGAGCAGTACTTC
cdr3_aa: CASSLEGQGTYEQYF

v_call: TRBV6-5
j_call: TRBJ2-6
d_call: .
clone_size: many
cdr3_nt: TGTGCCAGCAGTTACCCCCAGGGTGGAGAAAACGTCCTGACTTTC
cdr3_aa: CASSYPQGGENVLTF

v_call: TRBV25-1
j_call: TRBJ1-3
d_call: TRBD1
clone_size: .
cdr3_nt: TGTGCCAGCAGCCGGCCCAGGGGGGAGGACACCATATATTTT
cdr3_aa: CASSRPRGEDTIYF

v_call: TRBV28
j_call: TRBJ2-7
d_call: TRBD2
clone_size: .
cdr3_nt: TGTGCCAGCAGTTCCCCCGGGACTAGCGGGCCCTACGAGCAGTACTTC
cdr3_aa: CASSSPGTSGPYEQYF

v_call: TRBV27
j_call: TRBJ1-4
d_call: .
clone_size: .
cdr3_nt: TGTGCCAGGAGGAAGAAAGGGCCAACTAATGAAAAACTGTTTTTT
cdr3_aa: CARRKKGPTNEKLFF